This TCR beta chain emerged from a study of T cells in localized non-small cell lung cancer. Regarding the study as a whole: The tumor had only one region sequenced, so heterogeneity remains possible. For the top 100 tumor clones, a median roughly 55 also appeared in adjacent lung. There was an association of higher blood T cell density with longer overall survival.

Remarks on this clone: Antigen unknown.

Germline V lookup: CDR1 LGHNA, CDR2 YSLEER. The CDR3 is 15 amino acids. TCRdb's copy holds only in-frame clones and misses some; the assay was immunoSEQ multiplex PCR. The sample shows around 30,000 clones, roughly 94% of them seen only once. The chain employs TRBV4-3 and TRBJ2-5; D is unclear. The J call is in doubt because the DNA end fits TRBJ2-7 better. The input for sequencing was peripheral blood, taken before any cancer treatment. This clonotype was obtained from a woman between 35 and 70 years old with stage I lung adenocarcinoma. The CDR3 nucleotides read TGCGCCAGCAGCCAAGATTACTTATCCACCTACGAGCAGTACTTC. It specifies CASSQDYLSTYEQYF.